One sample yielded the 20 T cell receptor beta chains listed below, sequenced in a study of T cells in narcolepsy (dated by TCRdb to the late 2010s). Library generation was performed with the immunoSEQ multiplex PCR assay. The clones in this table, taken by TCRdb from immuneACCESS, are in-frame only. Not every clone is retained; where verified, under half of the shortfall comes from an unresolved V gene, and the cause of the rest is unknown. This sample holds approximately 35,000 clones; roughly 87% were observed only once. Of the sample, about 0.8% falls within the top ten clones. Input material: CD45RA- memory CD4+ T cells from PBMCs. The cell subset or site label of this sample denotes: memory T cells sorted ex vivo from peripheral blood. Receptors originate from a human donor with narcolepsy.

The chain couples TRBV28 to TRBJ2-7, with TRBD1 identical over 9 bases. V lost 1 base, J lost 4 bases, and 5 bases stayed unmatched. Germline CDR1 MDHEN, CDR2 SYDVKM. CDR3 length: 15 amino acids. As DNA, the CDR3 is TGTGCCAGCAGTTTATCAGGGACAGGGAGTTACGAGCAGTACTTC. It specifies CASSLSGTGSYEQYF.

The chain links TRBV7-2 to TRBJ2-5, with TRBD2 as a possible D gene (5 bases). This CDR3 has 15 amino acids. Deletions cut 1 base from V and 12 bases from J, with 21 bases between. The germline V gene has CDR1 SGHTA and CDR2 FQGNSA. CDR3 coding DNA: TGTGCCAGCAGCTTAGATCGGGGTTCGCCCAAACGGGAGTACTTC. Translation gives CASSLDRGSPKREYF. Full variable domain (missing parts from reference TRBV7-2 and TRBJ2-5): GAGVSQSPSNKVTEKGKDVELRCDPISGHTALYWYRQSLGQGLEFLIYFQGNSAPDKSGLPSDRFSAERTGGSVSTLTIQRTQQEDSAVYLCASSLDRGSPKREYFGPGTRLLVL.

V usage is TRBV7-2 and J usage is TRBJ2-7; no firm D call. From germline, CDR1 is SGHTA and CDR2 FQGNSA. With 2 bases removed from V and 2 bases from J, the gap between germline ends came to 4 bases. The CDR3 spans 12 residues. The DNA for the CDR3 is TGTGCCAGCAGCTTATCTGCCTACGAGCAGTACTTC. Protein product: CASSLSAYEQYF.

V gene TRBV18 combines with J gene TRBJ2-5, with 11 bases that match TRBD1. V shed 4 bases, J shed 0 bases, and the junction held 1 base outside the gene matches. Germline-derived CDR1 and CDR2 are KGHSH and LQKENI. CDR3 size: 15 residues. As DNA, the CDR3 is TGTGCCAGCTCACGGGACAGGGGGAACCAAGAGACCCAGTACTTC. It encodes CASSRDRGNQETQYF.

The V and J genes are TRBV5-4 and TRBJ2-7; D is unclear. V was cut by 3 bases and J by 2 bases, with 9 bases left in between. Germline-derived CDR1 and CDR2 are SGHNT and YYREEE (reference sequence). The CDR3 extends over 13 amino acids. The CDR3 coding sequence is TGTGCCAGCAGCTCCTACAGCGCCTACGAGCAGTACTTC. This sequence encodes CASSSYSAYEQYF.

There are a few counts of this clone. The chain carries TRBV28 and TRBJ1-5; D remains unclear. The germline gives CDR1 MDHEN, CDR2 SYDVKM. The germline V and J ends were trimmed by 5 bases and 1 base, with 9 bases remaining between them. This CDR3 comprises 14 residues. The CDR3 here is CASSPDQSNQPQHF. The CDR3 DNA is TGTGCCAGCAGTCCGGATCAGAGCAATCAGCCCCAGCATTTT.

The J gene is TRBJ2-3, the V gene TRBV4-3; 7 nucleotides align to TRBD1. This CDR3 region has 17 residues. Trimming cost V 0 bases and J 2 bases; bases outside gene matches: 8. The V gene's germline CDR1 is LGHNA and CDR2 YSLEER. CDR3: CASSQDLGDSYTDTQYF. CDR3 sequence (DNA): TGCGCCAGCAGCCAAGATCTAGGGGACAGTTACACAGATACGCAGTATTTT.

About this clone: Other DNA sequences of this sample code for an identical CDR3. This chain uses TRBV6-1 with TRBJ1-1; D remains unclear. From germline, CDR1 is MNHNS and CDR2 SASEGT. V lost 2 bases to trimming and J lost 0 bases, with 7 bases between them. This CDR3 comprises 14 residues. CDR3 in DNA: TGTGCCAGCAGTGAAAGGCAGATGAACACTGAAGCTTTCTTT. It yields the protein CASSERQMNTEAFF.

This rearrangement joins TRBV6-6 to TRBJ1-1; 7 nucleotides match TRBD1. With V trimmed by 5 bases and J by 0 bases, 6 bases remained unmatched. This CDR3 has 15 residues. Germline lookup yields CDR1 MNHNY and CDR2 SVGAGI (reference sequence). The CDR3 sequence: CASSTRDRLNTEAFF. The CDR3 DNA reads as TGTGCCAGCAGTACCCGGGACAGATTGAACACTGAAGCTTTCTTT.

This chain uses TRBV5-6 with TRBJ2-5; 7 bases align to TRBD1. Trimming took 2 bases from V and 3 from J; bases not matched to a gene: 4. From germline, CDR1 is SGHDT and CDR2 YYEEEE. The CDR3 covers 14 residues. CDR3 in amino acids: CASSLTGTEETQYF. In DNA, the CDR3 is TGTGCCAGCAGCTTAACCGGGACAGAAGAGACCCAGTACTTC.

The rearrangement links TRBV29-1 to TRBJ2-3; D may be TRBD1 or TRBD2 (5 bases each). V was trimmed by 3 bases and J by 2 bases, leaving 18 bases between them. This CDR3 is built from 16 residues. CDR1 and CDR2 (germline): SQVTM, ANQGSEA. The CDR3 bases are TGCAGCGTTGATGGGACCCTTCATTCTCACACAGATACGCAGTATTTT. It encodes CSVDGTLHSHTDTQYF.

The V call is TRBV7-8, the J call TRBJ1-1; 7 nucleotides line up with TRBD1. CDR1 SGHVS and CDR2 FQNEAQ come from the germline V gene. The CDR3 runs to 13 residues. J was trimmed by 8 bases and V by 0 bases; bases with no gene match: 3. The CDR3: CASSLAGTAEAFF. In nucleotides, the CDR3 is TGTGCCAGCAGCTTAGCAGGGACAGCGGAAGCTTTCTTT.

The rearrangement joins TRBV5-6 to TRBJ2-5, with unresolved D. The CDR3 length is 16 residues. V was trimmed by 2 bases and J by 11 bases, leaving 25 bases between them. Germline-derived CDR1 and CDR2 are SGHDT and YYEEEE. The CDR3 coding sequence is TGTGCCAGCAGCTTAAGTCGGCGTGGCCTCCCTTATGAGCAGTACTTC. Translating it yields CASSLSRRGLPYEQYF. Combining the CDR3 with reference TRBV5-6 and TRBJ2-5 gives the whole variable domain DAGVTQSPTHLIKTRGQQVTLRCSPKSGHDTVSWYQQALGQGPQFIFQYYEEEERQRGNFPDRFSGHQFPNYSSELNVNALLLGDSALYLCASSLSRRGLPYEQYFGPGTRLLVL.

The chain couples TRBV13 to TRBJ2-1; D is possibly TRBD2 (6 bases). Germline CDR1 and CDR2: PRHDT and FYEKMQ (reference sequence). The CDR3 consists of 16 residues. Trimming removed 0 bases from V and 3 bases from J, with 12 bases in between. CDR3 sequence (DNA): TGTGCCAGCAGCTTAGGTAGGGCGGGGCACTACAATGAGCAGTTCTTC. Encoded protein: CASSLGRAGHYNEQFF.

The rearrangement uses TRBV21-1 and TRBJ1-6; the DNA was not used to check the table's D call, TRBD1. TRBV21-1 represents a pseudogene. The CDR3 is 17 amino acids. The CDR3 here is CARRWARFREIWPPLHF. CDR3 nucleotide sequence: TGTGCCCGTCGGTGGGCCCGGTTTCGAGAGATCTGGCCACCCCTCCACTTT.

The J gene is TRBJ2-5, the V gene TRBV5-6; maybe TRBD2 (6 bases). V was pared by 4 bases and J by 3 bases, with 10 bases between. The CDR3 sequence is 13 residues long. Germline CDR1 is SGHDT and CDR2 is YYEEEE. The CDR3 DNA reads TGTGCCAGCAGCGGGGGACTCAAAGAGACCCAGTACTTC. It is translated as CASSGGLKETQYF.

This sequence joins TRBV5-1 and TRBJ1-4, with no clear D. The germline gives CDR1 SGHRS, CDR2 YFSETQ. V gave up 3 bases and J gave up 0 bases, with 9 bases separating them. The CDR3 spans 15 residues. The CDR3 sequence is CASSYGRPTNEKLFF. CDR3 nucleotides: TGCGCCAGCAGCTACGGGAGACCAACTAATGAAAAACTGTTTTTT.

This rearrangement joins TRBV6-1 to TRBJ1-3; 12 bases line up with TRBD1. Germline V lookup: CDR1 MNHNS, CDR2 SASEGT. V was pared by 6 bases and J by 3 bases, with 12 bases of the junction left unmatched. This CDR3 has 18 amino acids. The DNA of the CDR3 is TGTGCCAGCAGGGAACGGGGACAGGGGGCCGGAGATGGAAACACCATATATTTT. This codes for CASRERGQGAGDGNTIYF.

V is TRBV18 and J is TRBJ1-6; D gene unclear. The CDR3 extends over 15 amino acids. Germline CDR1 KGHSH, CDR2 LQKENI. V was clipped by 2 bases and J by 2 bases, with 7 bases between them. As DNA, the CDR3 is TGTGCCAGCTCACCAGACTCCGCCTATAATTCACCCCTCCACTTT. Protein: CASSPDSAYNSPLHF.

The V gene is TRBV5-1, the J gene TRBJ1-1; TRBD1 is a possible D gene (5 bases). V was trimmed by 0 bases and J by 4 bases, leaving 7 bases between them. CDR1 and CDR2 (germline): SGHRS, YFSETQ. The CDR3 is 13 residues long. In DNA, the CDR3 is TGCGCCAGCAGCTTGGGTGGGGGCACTGAAGCTTTCTTT. It codes for CASSLGGGTEAFF.